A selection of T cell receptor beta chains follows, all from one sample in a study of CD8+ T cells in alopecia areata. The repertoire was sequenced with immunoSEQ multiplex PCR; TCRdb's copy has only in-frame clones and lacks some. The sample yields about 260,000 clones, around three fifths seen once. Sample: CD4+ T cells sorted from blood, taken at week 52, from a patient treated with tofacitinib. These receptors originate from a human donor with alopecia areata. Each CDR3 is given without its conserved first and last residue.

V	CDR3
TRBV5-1	ASSLGHRGTSYGYT
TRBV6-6	ASSQGGGNQPQH
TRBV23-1	ASTHGRGPQETQY
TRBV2	ASSPPPTGYNSPLH
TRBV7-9	ASIYGGTYNEQF
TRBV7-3	ASSLMANTGELF
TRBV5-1	ASSLGGLKEKLF
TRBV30	AWSVWAASTDTQY
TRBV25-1	ASKGRGHTEAF
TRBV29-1	SVEDRLAGATDTQY
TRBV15	ATSRDSRGVYEQY
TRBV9	ASSEAGEETQY
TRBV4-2	ASSPYRRETVGYT
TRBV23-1	ARRGHSLPSNQPQH
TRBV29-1	SVEDLVGVRTDTQY
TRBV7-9	ASSLPPGGETQY
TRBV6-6	ASSYSRETQY
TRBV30	AWSEPDRGVQPQH
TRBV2	ASTDTGQPYEQY
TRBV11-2	ASSNYSGTLGSPLH
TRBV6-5	ASRSYGGNTGELF
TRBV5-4	ASSSPGQGAGANVLT
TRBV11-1	ASSGNAGGRRTGELF
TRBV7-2	ASSLAGGTGELF
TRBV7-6	ASSVGPIGTDYGYT
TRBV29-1	SGRGLQSEAF
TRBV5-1	ASSSDGGGADTQY
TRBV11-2	ASSLDEVETQY
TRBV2	ASSDPGLARDEQF
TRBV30	AWKRSASNTGELF
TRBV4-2	ASSQGRGGGGDTEAF
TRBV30	AWSGGGSQTQY
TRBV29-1	SVDGQNYGYT
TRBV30	AWSYSGGILGTQY
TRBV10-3	AISRDGLGTGELF
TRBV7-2	ASSLTLDRWDGYT
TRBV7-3	ASSSSNTDTQY
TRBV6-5	ASSVWQLNTEAF
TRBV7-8	ASSLVGRGRDLTDTQY
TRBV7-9	ASSLTTGNNSPLH